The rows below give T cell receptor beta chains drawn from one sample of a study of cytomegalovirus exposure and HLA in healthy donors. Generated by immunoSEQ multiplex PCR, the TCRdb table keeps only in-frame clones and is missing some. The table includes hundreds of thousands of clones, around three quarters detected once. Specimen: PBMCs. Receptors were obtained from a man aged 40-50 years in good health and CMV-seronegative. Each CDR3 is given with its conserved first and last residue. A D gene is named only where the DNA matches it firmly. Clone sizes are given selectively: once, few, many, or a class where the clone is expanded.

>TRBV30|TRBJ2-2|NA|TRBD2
CAWGTSVAGELFF
TGTGCCTGGGGGACTAGCGTCGCCGGGGAGCTGTTTTTT
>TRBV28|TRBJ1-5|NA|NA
CASSLLRGQLSNQPQHF
TGTGCCAGCAGTTTACTTCGCGGACAACTTAGCAATCAGCCCCAGCATTTT
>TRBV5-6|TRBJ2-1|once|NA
CASSWLNEQFF
TGTGCCAGCAGTTGGCTCAATGAGCAGTTCTTC
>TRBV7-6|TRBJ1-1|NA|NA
CASSSQEGWYTEAFF
TGTGCCAGCAGCTCGCAGGAGGGTTGGTACACTGAAGCTTTCTTT
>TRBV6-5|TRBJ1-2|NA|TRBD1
CASSSLDRRVGYTF
TGTGCCAGCAGCTCATTGGACAGGAGAGTTGGCTACACCTTC
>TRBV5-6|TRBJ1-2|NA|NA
CASSPAPSGYGYTF
TGTGCCAGCAGCCCGGCCCCGTCGGGCTATGGCTACACCTTC
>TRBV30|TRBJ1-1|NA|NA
CAWGGFGRTEAFF
TGTGCCTGGGGGGGCTTTGGGCGCACTGAAGCTTTCTTT
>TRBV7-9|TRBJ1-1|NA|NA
CSSSLSWTARNTEAFF
TGTTCCAGCAGCCTATCGTGGACAGCAAGGAACACTGAAGCTTTCTTT
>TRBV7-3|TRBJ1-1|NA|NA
CASSLTGQNTEAFF
TGTGCCAGCAGCTTAACAGGACAGAACACTGAAGCTTTCTTT
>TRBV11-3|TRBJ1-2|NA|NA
CASSSGGYGYTF
TGTGCCAGCAGCTCGGGAGGCTATGGCTACACCTTC
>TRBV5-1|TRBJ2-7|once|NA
CASSRGPSYEQYF
TGCGCCAGCTCCCGGGGTCCCTCCTACGAGCAGTACTTC
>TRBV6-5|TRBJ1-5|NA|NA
CASSYSQVNQPQHF
TGTGCCAGCAGTTATTCCCAGGTTAATCAGCCCCAGCATTTT
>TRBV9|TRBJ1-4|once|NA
CASSAQTGTNEKLFF
TGTGCCAGCAGCGCGCAGACGGGAACTAATGAAAAACTGTTTTTT
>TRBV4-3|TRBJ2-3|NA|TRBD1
CASSQTRDRGADTQYF
TGCGCCAGCAGCCAGACCCGGGACAGGGGAGCAGATACGCAGTATTTT
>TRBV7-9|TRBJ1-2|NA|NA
CSSSSTESRYGYTF
TGTTCCAGCAGCTCGACAGAATCTCGATATGGCTACACCTTC
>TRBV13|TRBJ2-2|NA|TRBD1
CASSSDRGRDGELFF
TGTGCCAGCAGCTCAGACAGGGGGCGGGACGGGGAGCTGTTTTTT
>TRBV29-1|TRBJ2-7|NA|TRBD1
CSAGAGQGGYEQYF
TGCAGCGCAGGCGCGGGACAGGGGGGATACGAGCAGTACTTC
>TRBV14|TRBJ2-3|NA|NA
CASSQDLGLPDTQYF
TGTGCCAGCAGCCAAGATCTTGGACTACCAGATACGCAGTATTTT
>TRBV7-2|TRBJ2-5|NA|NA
CASELLSPTQETQYF
TGTGCCAGCGAGTTGTTGAGTCCTACGCAAGAGACCCAGTACTTC
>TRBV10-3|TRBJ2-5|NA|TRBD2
CAISDRRAGGGETQYF
TGTGCCATCAGTGACCGGAGGGCGGGGGGGGGAGAGACCCAGTACTTC
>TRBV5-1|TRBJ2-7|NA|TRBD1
CASSQGQGSYEQYF
TGCGCCAGTAGTCAGGGACAGGGTTCCTACGAGCAGTACTTC
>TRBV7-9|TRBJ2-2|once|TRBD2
CSSGSGTGELFF
TGTTCCAGCGGGAGTGGGACCGGGGAGCTGTTTTTT
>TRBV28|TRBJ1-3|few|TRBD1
CASRRTGRNTIYF
TGTGCCAGCAGGCGGACAGGGAGAAACACCATATATTTT
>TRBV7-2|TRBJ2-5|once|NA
CASSLVDWETQYF
TGTGCCAGCAGCTTAGTTGACTGGGAGACCCAGTACTTC
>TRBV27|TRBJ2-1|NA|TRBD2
CASSSIAGPYNEQFF
TGTGCCAGCAGTTCCATAGCGGGGCCCTACAATGAGCAGTTCTTC
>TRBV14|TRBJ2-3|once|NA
CASSQGDTYTDTQYF
TGTGCCAGCAGCCAAGGGGACACTTACACAGATACGCAGTATTTT
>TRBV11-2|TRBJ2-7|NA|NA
CASSLLEGPTYEQYF
TGTGCCAGCAGCTTATTGGAGGGACCCACCTACGAGCAGTACTTC
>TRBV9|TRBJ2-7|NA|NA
CASSVGASPEQYF
TGTGCCAGCAGCGTAGGAGCCTCTCCCGAGCAGTACTTC
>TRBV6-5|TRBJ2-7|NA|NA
CASSKDRTYEQYF
TGTGCCAGCAGTAAAGACAGGACCTACGAGCAGTACTTC
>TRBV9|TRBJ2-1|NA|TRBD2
CASSVAGGRGNEQFF
TGTGCCAGCAGCGTAGCCGGCGGGAGGGGGAATGAGCAGTTCTTC
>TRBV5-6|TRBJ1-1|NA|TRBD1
CASSSKTGMDTEAFF
TGTGCCAGCAGCTCAAAGACAGGGATGGACACTGAAGCTTTCTTT
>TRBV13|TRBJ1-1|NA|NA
CASSRRIGGDTEAFF
TGTGCCAGCAGCCGACGGATCGGAGGTGACACTGAAGCTTTCTTT
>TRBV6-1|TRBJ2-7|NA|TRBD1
CASRERTGPLYEQYF
TGTGCCAGCAGGGAACGGACAGGTCCTCTCTACGAGCAGTACTTC
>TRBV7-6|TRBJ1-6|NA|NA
CASSLDSRNSPLHF
TGTGCCAGCAGCTTGGATTCGAGGAATTCACCCCTCCACTTT
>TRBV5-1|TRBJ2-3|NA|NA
CASSLTDTQYF
TGCGCCAGCAGCCTTACAGATACGCAGTATTTT
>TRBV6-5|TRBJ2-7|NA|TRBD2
CASSSATSGLYEQYF
TGTGCCAGCAGTTCAGCCACTAGCGGGCTCTACGAGCAGTACTTC
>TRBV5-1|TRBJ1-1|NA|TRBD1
CASSPGTVSMNTEAFF
TGCGCCAGCAGCCCGGGGACAGTTTCTATGAACACTGAAGCTTTCTTT
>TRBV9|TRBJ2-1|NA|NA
CASSVVGQGSNEQFF
TGTGCCAGCAGCGTAGTCGGTCAGGGGTCCAATGAGCAGTTCTTC
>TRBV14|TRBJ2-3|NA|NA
CASSQDRSADTQYF
TGTGCCAGCAGCCAAGATCGTAGCGCAGATACGCAGTATTTT
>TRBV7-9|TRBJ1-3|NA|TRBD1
CSTAGGRTDSGNTIYF
TGTTCCACCGCAGGGGGACGGACTGACTCTGGAAACACCATATATTTT
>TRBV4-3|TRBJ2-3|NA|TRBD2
CASSRGGRGADTQYF
TGCGCCAGCAGCCGGGGAGGGCGGGGGGCAGATACGCAGTATTTT
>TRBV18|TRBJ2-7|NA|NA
CASSPGHQDYEQYF
TGTGCCAGCTCACCGGGACACCAAGACTACGAGCAGTACTTC
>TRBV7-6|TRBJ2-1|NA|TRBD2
CASSLASGTYNEQFF
TGTGCCAGCAGCTTAGCTAGCGGGACCTACAATGAGCAGTTCTTC
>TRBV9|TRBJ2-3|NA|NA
CASSPGLSTDTQYF
TGTGCCAGCAGCCCGGGGTTGAGCACAGATACGCAGTATTTT
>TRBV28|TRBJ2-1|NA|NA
CASSLWEGGDNEQFF
TGTGCCAGCAGTTTGTGGGAGGGGGGGGACAATGAGCAGTTCTTC
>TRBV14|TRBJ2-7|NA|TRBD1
CASSPPDRGRVDF
TGTGCCAGCAGCCCACCCGACAGGGGCAGGGTAGACTTC
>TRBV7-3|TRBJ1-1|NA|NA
CASSNGGLTEAFF
TGTGCCAGCAGCAATGGAGGGCTTACTGAAGCTTTCTTT
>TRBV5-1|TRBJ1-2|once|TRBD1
CASSLGDRDYGYTF
TGCGCCAGCAGCTTGGGGGACAGAGACTATGGCTACACCTTC
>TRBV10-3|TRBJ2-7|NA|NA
CATQRQDAEQYF
TGTGCCACCCAGCGACAGGACGCCGAGCAGTACTTC